Shown below are 31 T cell receptor beta chains from a single sample sequenced in a study of blood T cell repertoires in COVID-19. Using immunoSEQ multiplex PCR, the repertoire was profiled, and TCRdb retains in-frame clones only, with some absent. This table has tens of thousands of clones, about nine tenths appearing once. What was sequenced was peripheral blood. The source is a man aged 45-65 years with active COVID-19.

The chain uses TRBV14 and TRBJ2-7; D not certain. The CDR3 length is 13 residues. Germline values: CDR1 SGHDN, CDR2 FVKESK. Trimming stripped 1 base from V and 3 bases from J, with 7 bases between. This CDR3 reads CASSQVARYEQYF. The CDR3 DNA reads TGTGCCAGCAGCCAAGTAGCCCGCTACGAGCAGTACTTC.

The chain employs TRBV29-1 and TRBJ2-3, with D possibly matching TRBD1 (6 bases). The germline CDR1 and CDR2 sequences are SQVTM and ANQGSEA. Trimming removed 6 bases at V and 4 bases at J, with 11 bases between. The CDR3 length is 12 residues. The CDR3 DNA sequence: TGCAGCGTATTAACAGGGTCAGATACGCAGTATTTT. It is translated as CSVLTGSDTQYF.

V and J are TRBV7-6 and TRBJ2-5; the match to TRBD1 covers 10 bases. Germline V gene data show CDR1 as SGHVS and CDR2 as FNYEAQ. This CDR3 has 16 amino acids. The ends lost 5 bases at V and 5 bases at J; junction bases unmatched: 11. CDR3 DNA sequence: TGTGCCAGCAGCCGGGGTCCGGGACAGGGGTGGGAGACCCAGTACTTC. It encodes CASSRGPGQGWETQYF.

The chain uses TRBV2 and TRBJ2-7; 7 bases are a match to TRBD1. The germline V gene has CDR1 SNHLY and CDR2 FYNNEI. The CDR3 sequence is 15 residues long. V lost 0 bases to trimming and J lost 2 bases; unmatched junction nucleotides: 4. CDR3 in DNA: TGTGCCAGCAGTGAAGCGCCTACAGGGGCCTACGAGCAGTACTTC. This sequence encodes CASSEAPTGAYEQYF.

V is TRBV6-6 and J is TRBJ1-1, with D tentatively TRBD1 (6 bases). The germline V and J ends were trimmed by 6 bases and 0 bases, with 17 bases remaining between them. The CDR3 spans 16 residues. Germline CDR1 reads MNHNY; CDR2 reads SVGAGI (reference sequence). The CDR3 sequence: CASRKARQGMNTEAFF. CDR3 nucleotides: TGTGCCAGCAGGAAAGCCCGGCAGGGGATGAACACTGAAGCTTTCTTT.

The chain couples TRBV5-8 to TRBJ1-1; D call uncertain. This CDR3 is built from 11 residues. Germline CDR1 is SGHTS and CDR2 is YDEGEE. Trimming shortened V by 2 bases and J by 8 bases, and 7 bases separated the two germline ends. The CDR3 region is CASSFFPEAFF. The CDR3 nucleotides are TGTGCCAGCAGCTTTTTCCCGGAAGCTTTCTTT. The variable domain in full, with the rest retrieved from reference TRBV5-8 and TRBJ1-1, is EAGVTQSPTHLIKTRGQQATLRCSPISGHTSVYWYQQALGLGLQFLLWYDEGEERNRGNFPPRFSGRQFPNYSSELNVNALELEDSALYLCASSFFPEAFFGQGTRLTVV.

The rearrangement links TRBV5-1 to TRBJ1-6; TRBD1 matches 9 bases. Trimming took 7 bases from V and 10 from J; bases not matched to a gene: 9. The CDR3 contains 14 residues. Germline V CDR1 and CDR2: SGHRS, YFSETQ. The CDR3 protein is CASGGGTGQSPLHF. The CDR3 DNA reads as TGCGCCAGCGGAGGTGGGACAGGGCAATCACCCCTCCACTTT.

The V call is TRBV27, the J call TRBJ2-2; maybe TRBD2 (5 bases). This CDR3 spans 14 amino acids. V was shortened by 7 bases and J by 3 bases, with 12 bases between the two germline ends. Per the germline V gene, CDR1 is MNHEY and CDR2 is SMNVEV (reference sequence). The CDR3 coding sequence is TGTGCCAGCAAAGCCCGGACTTACACCGGGGAGCTGTTTTTT. Its protein product is CASKARTYTGELFF.

The V call is TRBV14, the J call TRBJ2-7, with 13 bases that match TRBD2. Germline CDR1 SGHDN, CDR2 FVKESK. This CDR3 has 14 amino acids. Losses at the gene ends were 5 bases for V and 4 bases for J; bases not matched to a gene: 2. The CDR3 nucleotides are TGTGCCAGCAGCAGGACTAGCGGGAGTTACGAGCAGTACTTC. Translation gives CASSRTSGSYEQYF. The full variable domain, with the rest looked up from reference TRBV14 and TRBJ2-7, is EAGVTQFPSHSVIEKGQTVTLRCDPISGHDNLYWYRRVMGKEIKFLLHFVKESKQDESGMPNNRFLAERTGGTYSTLKVQPAELEDSGVYFCASSRTSGSYEQYFGPGTRLTVT.

This chain links TRBV6-5 with TRBJ2-2; TRBD1 agrees at 7 bases. The CDR3 totals 13 residues. Germline V lookup: CDR1 MNHEY, CDR2 SVGAGI. V trimming: 8 bases; J trimming: 5 bases; junction bases outside the gene matches: 5. The CDR3 sequence: CASRGGETGELFF. CDR3 DNA sequence: TGTGCCAGCCGAGGGGGCGAAACCGGGGAGCTGTTTTTT.

V and J are TRBV29-1 and TRBJ1-1, with TRBD1 matching 8 bases. Germline lookup yields CDR1 SQVTM and CDR2 ANQGSEA. Trimming took 8 bases from V and 4 from J; bases not matched to a gene: 3. There are 11 residues in the CDR3. The CDR3 here is CSIGQGTEAFF. The CDR3 DNA sequence: TGCAGCATCGGACAGGGCACTGAAGCTTTCTTT.

V is TRBV28 and J is TRBJ1-3; 8 bases fit TRBD1. V trimming: 1 base; J trimming: 4 bases; junction bases outside the gene matches: 6. The CDR3 totals 16 residues. Germline CDR1 and CDR2: MDHEN and SYDVKM. The CDR3 is CASSLSLTGVGNTIYF. The CDR3 DNA is TGTGCCAGCAGTTTATCGTTGACAGGGGTAGGAAACACCATATATTTT.

The sample holds one count of this clone. The rearrangement joins TRBV12-3 or TRBV12-4 to TRBJ1-6; a weak D match, TRBD1 (5 bases). CDR3 length: 13 residues. V was clipped by 6 bases and J by 7 bases, with 10 bases between them. The CDR3 here is CASSIAGNSPLHF. The DNA for the CDR3 is TGTGCCAGCAGCATAGCAGGGAATTCACCCCTCCACTTT.

The chain recombines TRBV30 with TRBJ1-3; D may be TRBD1 (5 bases). V was clipped by 8 bases and J by 4 bases, with 18 bases between them. There are 14 residues in the CDR3. Germline V gene lookup returns CDR1 GTSNPN and CDR2 SVGIG (reference sequence). CDR3 sequence: CAALRQGAGNTIYF. DNA of the CDR3: TGTGCCGCCCTCCGCCAGGGTGCAGGAAACACCATATATTTT.

The rearrangement links TRBV7-9 to TRBJ2-7, with TRBD1 identical over 9 bases. Trimming took 5 bases from V and 0 from J; bases not matched to a gene: 5. This CDR3 region has 15 residues. Germline V gives CDR1 SEHNR, CDR2 FQNEAQ (reference sequence). The CDR3 DNA reads TGTGCCAGCAGCACTCGGACAGGGGACTCCTACGAGCAGTACTTC. Encoded protein: CASSTRTGDSYEQYF.

This sequence joins TRBV18 and TRBJ2-1, with D possibly being TRBD1 (6 bases). In germline, CDR1 is KGHSH, CDR2 LQKENI. Trimming took off 1 base at V and 9 bases at J, with 13 bases between the two ends. The CDR3 spans 14 residues. The CDR3, as DNA: TGTGCCAGCTCACCACTACAGGGTTTGGCTGAGCAGTTCTTC. Protein product: CASSPLQGLAEQFF. Full variable domain (rest looked up from reference TRBV18 and TRBJ2-1): NAGVMQNPRHLVRRRGQEARLRCSPMKGHSHVYWYRQLPEEGLKFMVYLQKENIIDESGMPKERFSAEFPKEGPSILRIQQVVRGDSAAYFCASSPLQGLAEQFFGPGTRLTVL.

J is TRBJ1-4 and V is TRBV4-2; D is undetermined. The CDR3 sequence is 13 residues long. Germline loops: CDR1 LGHNA, CDR2 YNFKEQ. V lost 4 bases and J lost 8, with 11 bases in between. CDR3 residues: CASSRTRREKLFF. CDR3 sequence (DNA): TGTGCCAGCAGCCGCACTAGACGGGAAAAACTGTTTTTT.

This clone showed up just a few times. The chain is built from TRBV2 and TRBJ2-7, with 7 bases matching TRBD1. Trimming took 3 bases from V and 1 from J; bases not matched to a gene: 3. CDR1 SNHLY and CDR2 FYNNEI come from the germline V gene. This CDR3 has 14 residues. CDR3 coding DNA: TGTGCCAGCAGTGACTGGGACAGATCCTACGAGCAGTACTTC. This gives the protein CASSDWDRSYEQYF.

V usage is TRBV20-1 and J usage is TRBJ1-1; no definite D call. This CDR3 contains 10 residues. Germline assignment: CDR1 DFQATT and CDR2 SNEGSKA (reference sequence). V was shortened by 3 bases and J by 7 bases, with 6 bases between the two germline ends. The CDR3 sequence is CSARSYEAFF. CDR3 sequence (DNA): TGCAGTGCTAGGTCTTATGAAGCTTTCTTT.

This chain uses TRBV19 with TRBJ2-3, with 9 bases identical to TRBD2. The CDR3 extends over 14 amino acids. CDR1 is LNHDA, CDR2 SQIVND, per germline (reference sequence). J gave up 5 bases and V 5 bases, and 5 bases lay outside the gene matches. The CDR3 sequence: CASSEAGGEDTQYF. The DNA of the CDR3 is TGTGCCAGTAGTGAGGCGGGAGGGGAAGATACGCAGTATTTT.

The chain uses TRBV4-3 and TRBJ2-7, with TRBD1 matching over 9 bases. CDR1 is LGHNA, CDR2 YSLEER, per germline. The CDR3 runs to 15 residues. V lost 4 bases to trimming and J lost 0 bases; unmatched junction nucleotides: 4. CDR3 sequence (DNA): TGCGCCAGCAGCCCCGGGACAGGGAACTCCTACGAGCAGTACTTC. This codes for CASSPGTGNSYEQYF.

The CDR3 here is CASSPSDSGETQYF. The CDR3 DNA follows: TGTGCCAGCAGCCCTTCGGACTCGGGGGAGACCCAGTACTTC. This rearrangement joins TRBV13 to TRBJ2-5; D possibly corresponds to TRBD2 (5 bases). Trimming pared 5 bases from V and 5 bases from J, leaving 15 bases between. Per the germline V gene, CDR1 is PRHDT and CDR2 is FYEKMQ (reference sequence). The CDR3 consists of 14 residues.

The rearrangement uses TRBV27 and TRBJ2-7; D possibly corresponds to TRBD1 (6 bases). The germline gives CDR1 MNHEY, CDR2 SMNVEV (reference sequence). The CDR3 is 15 amino acids. V lost 2 bases to trimming and J lost 1 base, with 12 bases between them. The chain's CDR3 is CASSLTSDRSYEQYF. Here the CDR3 DNA reads TGTGCCAGCAGTTTAACCTCTGACAGGTCCTACGAGCAGTACTTC.

This rearrangement joins TRBV5-1 to TRBJ2-1, with TRBD1 matching 9 bases. Per the germline V gene, CDR1 is SGHRS and CDR2 is YFSETQ. This CDR3 has 15 amino acids. After removal of 3 bases from V and 8 bases from J, the junction contained 9 bases not matched to a gene. The CDR3 nucleotides are TGCGCCAGCAGCTCTCGGACAGGGGCGGTAGATGAGCAGTTCTTC. Encoded protein: CASSSRTGAVDEQFF.

V usage is TRBV4-1 and J usage is TRBJ1-6, with 8 bases fitting TRBD1. The V segment lost 6 bases and the J segment 9 bases; nucleotides outside the gene matches: 16. Germline V CDR1 and CDR2: MGHRA, YSYEKL. This CDR3 comprises 17 residues. CDR3 DNA sequence: TGCGCCAGCAGGGACCGGAGGGCAGGGGGCAGAGCTTCACCCCTCCACTTT. This gives the protein CASRDRRAGGRASPLHF.

This clone was observed a handful of times. The chain combines TRBV5-8 with TRBJ2-7; 9 positions match TRBD1. The V segment lost 3 bases and the J segment 4 bases; nucleotides outside the gene matches: 5. The CDR3 is 14 residues long. Per the germline V gene, CDR1 is SGHTS and CDR2 is YDEGEE. CDR3 region: CASSSRTGVYEQYF. As DNA, the CDR3 is TGTGCCAGCAGCTCCCGGACAGGGGTATACGAGCAGTACTTC.

This clone was recorded once. The V and J genes are TRBV29-1 and TRBJ2-7; 8 positions agree with TRBD1. From germline, CDR1 is SQVTM and CDR2 ANQGSEA. Unmatched junction bases numbered 9, after V lost 2 bases and J lost 3 bases. This CDR3 is built from 15 residues. CDR3: CSVEYQDRVGYEQYF. CDR3 bases: TGCAGCGTTGAATATCAGGACAGGGTTGGCTACGAGCAGTACTTC.

The chain employs TRBV7-2 and TRBJ2-1; a possible D gene is TRBD1 (7 bases). V was shortened by 2 bases and J by 10 bases, with 15 bases between the two germline ends. CDR1 is SGHTA and CDR2 is FQGNSA in the germline V gene. The CDR3 length is 14 residues. Here the CDR3 reads CASSLQGGGAEQFF. The CDR3 nucleotides read TGTGCCAGCAGCTTACAAGGAGGGGGCGCGGAGCAGTTCTTC.

This clone was detected only once. This rearrangement joins TRBV18 to TRBJ1-1; no reliable D call. Germline lookup yields CDR1 KGHSH and CDR2 LQKENI. This CDR3 contains 14 residues. V gave up 4 bases and J gave up 1 base, with 10 bases separating them. Here the CDR3 reads CASSLGSQNTEAFF. The DNA of the CDR3 is TGTGCCAGCTCACTAGGGAGTCAGAACACTGAAGCTTTCTTT.

This chain uses TRBV28 with TRBJ1-1; a possible D gene is TRBD1 (5 bases). The germline V gene encodes CDR1 MDHEN and CDR2 SYDVKM. This CDR3 contains 17 residues. V lost 3 bases and J lost 1, with 18 bases in between. CDR3 DNA sequence: TGTGCCAGCAGTTTGCTAATGGGGCAGGGTACGAACACTGAAGCTTTCTTT. Translated: CASSLLMGQGTNTEAFF.

The rearrangement links TRBV5-1 to TRBJ1-4; D is possibly TRBD1 (6 bases). V lost 0 bases, J lost 8 bases, and 32 bases lay in between. Germline loops: CDR1 SGHRS, CDR2 YFSETQ. The CDR3 is 21 amino acids. CDR3 DNA: TGCGCCAGCAGCTTGGGCCCTAAGAGAGGGACAAAGGGGATATCAGAAGAAAAACTGTTTTTT. This codes for CASSLGPKRGTKGISEEKLFF.